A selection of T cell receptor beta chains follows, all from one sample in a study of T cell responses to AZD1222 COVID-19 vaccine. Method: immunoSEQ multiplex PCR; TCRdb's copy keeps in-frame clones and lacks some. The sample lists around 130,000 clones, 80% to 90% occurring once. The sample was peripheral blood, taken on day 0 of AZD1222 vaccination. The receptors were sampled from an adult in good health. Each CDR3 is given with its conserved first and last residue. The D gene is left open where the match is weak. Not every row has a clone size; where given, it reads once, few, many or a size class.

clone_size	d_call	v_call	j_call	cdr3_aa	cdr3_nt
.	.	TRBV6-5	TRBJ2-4	CASSSGTTNIQYF	TGTGCCAGCAGTTCCGGGACAACAAACATTCAGTACTTC
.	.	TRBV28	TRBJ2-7	CASSSSWGGEQYF	TGTGCCAGCAGTTCCTCTTGGGGTGGCGAGCAGTACTTC
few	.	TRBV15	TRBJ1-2	CATSGLYGYTF	TGTGCCACCAGCGGGTTGTATGGCTACACCTTC
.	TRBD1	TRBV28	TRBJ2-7	CASIGGQGFGEQYF	TGTGCCAGCATCGGGGGACAGGGATTTGGCGAGCAGTACTTC
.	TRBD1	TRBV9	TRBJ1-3	CASSFLDRGSGNTIYF	TGTGCCAGCAGCTTCCTGGACAGGGGCTCTGGAAACACCATATATTTT
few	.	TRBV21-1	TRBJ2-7	CASSKVRVRQGSERRTYEQYF	TGTGCCAGCAGCAAAGTGCGGGTCAGGCAGGGTTCGGAAAGACGGACCTACGAGCAGTACTTC
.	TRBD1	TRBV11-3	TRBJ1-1	CASSPGQGHTEAFF	TGTGCCAGCAGCCCTGGACAGGGACACACTGAAGCTTTCTTT
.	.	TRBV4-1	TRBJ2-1	CASSQGASMRGAYNEQFF	TGCGCCAGCAGCCAAGGGGCCTCCATGAGGGGTGCCTACAATGAGCAGTTCTTC
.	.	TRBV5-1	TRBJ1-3	CASSLGADTSGNTIYF	TGCGCCAGCAGCTTGGGTGCAGATACCTCTGGAAACACCATATATTTT
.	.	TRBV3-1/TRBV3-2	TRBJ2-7	CASSQDTPYEQYF	TGTGCCAGCAGCCAAGATACCCCCTACGAGCAGTACTTC
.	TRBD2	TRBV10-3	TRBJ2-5	CAIRSGGAGETQYF	TGTGCCATCAGAAGCGGGGGGGCAGGAGAGACCCAGTACTTC
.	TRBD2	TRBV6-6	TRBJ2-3	CASRALADSTDTQYF	TGTGCCAGCAGGGCACTAGCGGATAGCACAGATACGCAGTATTTT
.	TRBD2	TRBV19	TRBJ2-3	CASSSRLAGSTDTQYF	TGTGCCAGTAGTTCCCGGCTAGCGGGGAGCACAGATACGCAGTATTTT
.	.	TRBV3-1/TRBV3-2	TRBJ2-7	CATESESYEQYF	TGTGCCACCGAAAGCGAGTCCTACGAGCAGTACTTC
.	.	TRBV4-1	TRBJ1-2	CASSQVVNDGYTF	TGCGCCAGCAGCCAAGTCGTCAACGATGGCTACACCTTC
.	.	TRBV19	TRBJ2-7	CASSTQGGASLIYEQYF	TGTGCCAGTAGTACGCAAGGGGGGGCTTCACTTATCTACGAGCAGTACTTC
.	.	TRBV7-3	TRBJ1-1	CASSLQDSTEAFF	TGTGCCAGCAGCTTGCAAGACAGCACTGAAGCTTTCTTT
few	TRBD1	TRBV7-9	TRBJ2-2	CASSGLPDRVAGELFF	TGTGCCAGCAGCGGTCTCCCAGACAGGGTCGCCGGGGAGCTGTTTTTT
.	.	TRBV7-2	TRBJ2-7	CASSLARDGNEQYF	TGTGCCAGCAGCTTAGCACGGGATGGGAACGAGCAGTACTTC
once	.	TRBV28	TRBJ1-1	CASSLGNLNTEAFF	TGTGCCAGCAGTTTAGGAAACTTGAACACTGAAGCTTTCTTT
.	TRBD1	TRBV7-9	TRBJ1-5	CASTNPGQGQPQHF	TGTGCCAGCACCAATCCGGGACAGGGTCAGCCCCAGCATTTT
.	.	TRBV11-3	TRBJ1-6	CASSRASSYNSPLHF	TGTGCCAGCAGTCGGGCGAGCTCCTATAATTCACCCCTCCACTTT
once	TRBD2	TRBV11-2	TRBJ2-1	CASSLRLAGGYNEQFF	TGTGCCAGCAGCCTCCGACTAGCGGGGGGTTACAATGAGCAGTTCTTC
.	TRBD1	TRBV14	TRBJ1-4	CASSQEGDREMYFLQTNEKLFF	TGTGCCAGCAGCCAAGAAGGGGACAGAGAGATGTATTTTTTGCAAACTAATGAAAAACTGTTTTTT